These T cell receptor beta chains were read from a single sample in a study of blood T cell repertoires in COVID-19. This table comes from immunoSEQ multiplex PCR, and its TCRdb copy is limited to in-frame clones, with some not included. Altogether under 110,000 clones are present, less than 85% being singletons, with the ten largest covering 1.5% to 2%. Source material: peripheral blood. The source is a woman between 70 and 85 years old with active or convalescent COVID-19. Each CDR3 is given with its conserved first and last residue. A D gene is named only where the DNA matches it firmly. Only some rows state a clone size, as once, few, many or a class for expanded clones.

TRBD2	TRBV18	.	TRBJ2-7	CASSSGLAGDPYEQYF	TGTGCCAGCTCGTCGGGACTAGCGGGAGACCCCTACGAGCAGTACTTC
.	TRBV3-1/TRBV3-2	.	TRBJ2-5	CASTSSRGGKETQYF	TGTGCCAGCACCTCATCGAGGGGGGGGAAAGAGACCCAGTACTTC
TRBD2	TRBV19	once	TRBJ2-3	CASRHSGILTDTQYF	TGTGCCAGTAGACATAGCGGGATTCTAACAGATACGCAGTATTTT
.	TRBV5-6	.	TRBJ2-1	CASSLSRVSSYNEQFF	TGTGCCAGCAGCTTATCCAGGGTGAGCTCCTACAATGAGCAGTTCTTC
TRBD1	TRBV2	.	TRBJ1-2	CASSETGTGWDGYTF	TGTGCCAGCAGTGAAACCGGGACAGGGTGGGATGGCTACACCTTC
.	TRBV29-1	.	TRBJ1-1	CSAIPNSNTEAFF	TGCAGCGCGATTCCGAACTCTAACACTGAAGCTTTCTTT
.	TRBV28	few	TRBJ2-7	CASLQGGYYEQYF	TGTGCCAGCTTACAGGGTGGGTACTACGAGCAGTACTTC
TRBD1	TRBV24-1	.	TRBJ2-7	CATSDPDRDEQYF	TGTGCCACCAGTGATCCGGACAGGGACGAGCAGTACTTC
TRBD2	TRBV7-2	once	TRBJ2-5	CASTSGGTGTGGTQYF	TGTGCCAGCACATCAGGAGGGACCGGGACGGGAGGTACCCAGTACTTC
.	TRBV28	.	TRBJ1-1	CAPCGATLGAFF	TGTGCCCCCTGTGGGGCCACCCTTGGAGCTTTCTTT
TRBD1	TRBV6-1	.	TRBJ1-1	CASSEYPGGMNTEAFF	TGTGCCAGCAGTGAATACCCAGGGGGCATGAACACTGAAGCTTTCTTT
.	TRBV20-1	.	TRBJ1-4	CSASPGLAGEKLFF	TGCAGCGCTAGTCCGGGCCTCGCGGGTGAAAAACTGTTTTTT
.	TRBV19	.	TRBJ1-4	CASSIRTAATNEKLFF	TGTGCCAGTAGTATTAGGACAGCCGCAACTAATGAAAAACTGTTTTTT
TRBD1	TRBV7-2	.	TRBJ2-2	CASSLTKGAAGELFF	TGTGCCAGCAGCTTAACTAAGGGGGCAGCCGGGGAGCTGTTTTTT
.	TRBV28	.	TRBJ2-5	CASSLAGLETQYF	TGTGCCAGCAGTTTAGCAGGGTTAGAGACCCAGTACTTC
TRBD2	TRBV10-3	.	TRBJ2-1	CAISESAGPGSYNEQFF	TGTGCCATCAGTGAGTCAGCGGGACCCGGCTCCTACAATGAGCAGTTCTTC
.	TRBV3-1/TRBV3-2	.	TRBJ1-6	CASSQVKGQALHF	TGTGCCAGCAGCCAAGTTAAGGGGCAAGCCCTCCACTTT
.	TRBV7-3	.	TRBJ1-3	CASSLTSGTGNTIYF	TGTGCCAGCAGCTTAACTTCAGGGACTGGAAACACCATATATTTT
TRBD1	TRBV7-2	.	TRBJ2-1	CASSRQGIDEQFF	TGTGCCAGCAGCCGACAGGGTATCGATGAGCAGTTCTTC
.	TRBV4-3	.	TRBJ2-2	CASSPHVPTGFATGELFF	TGCGCCAGCAGCCCCCACGTCCCCACAGGGTTCGCCACCGGGGAGCTGTTTTTT
TRBD2	TRBV5-1	.	TRBJ2-3	CASSLQLAATTDTQYF	TGCGCCAGCAGTCTCCAACTAGCGGCCACCACAGATACGCAGTATTTT
TRBD1	TRBV19	.	TRBJ1-3	CASSPGGGNTIYF	TGTGCCAGTAGCCCAGGGGGTGGAAACACCATATATTTT
TRBD2	TRBV10-1	.	TRBJ2-3	CASSDVGLAGRTSPTDTQYF	TGCGCCAGCAGTGACGTTGGACTAGCGGGGAGAACGTCCCCCACAGATACGCAGTATTTT
.	TRBV6-5	once	TRBJ1-1	CASSYSEELNTEAFF	TGTGCCAGCAGTTACTCTGAGGAATTGAACACTGAAGCTTTCTTT
TRBD2	TRBV28	.	TRBJ2-5	CASTKLAGGLVRETQYF	TGTGCCAGCACTAAACTAGCGGGGGGTTTAGTAAGAGAGACCCAGTACTTC
TRBD1	TRBV7-6	few	TRBJ1-4	CASSPRQGRYGNEKLFF	TGTGCCAGCAGCCCTAGACAGGGAAGGTATGGGAATGAAAAACTGTTTTTT
.	TRBV19	.	TRBJ2-7	CASSIQAGYEQYF	TGTGCCAGTAGTATTCAGGCGGGATACGAGCAGTACTTC
TRBD2	TRBV5-4	.	TRBJ2-5	CASRGGSGETQYF	TGTGCCAGTCGGGGGGGCTCAGGAGAGACCCAGTACTTC
TRBD1	TRBV4-2	once	TRBJ1-1	CASSRGQGMSTEAFF	TGTGCCAGCAGCCGGGGACAGGGAATGAGCACTGAAGCTTTCTTT
TRBD2	TRBV10-3	.	TRBJ2-1	CAISEKSGRDYNEQFF	TGTGCCATCAGTGAGAAGAGCGGGAGGGATTACAATGAGCAGTTCTTC
TRBD1	TRBV7-2	.	TRBJ1-5	CASSSGQGGNQPQHF	TGTGCCAGCAGCTCGGGACAGGGGGGCAATCAGCCCCAGCATTTT
.	TRBV6-2/TRBV6-3	.	TRBJ1-5	CASSPAGEQPQHF	TGTGCCAGCAGTCCCGCAGGGGAACAGCCCCAGCATTTT
.	TRBV5-4	.	TRBJ1-1	CASSLAGGGLEAFF	TGTGCCAGCAGCTTGGCGGGGGGAGGCCTTGAAGCTTTCTTT
TRBD1	TRBV15	.	TRBJ2-7	CATSDRGSGSLEQYF	TGTGCCACCAGCGACAGGGGGAGCGGATCCCTCGAGCAGTACTTC
.	TRBV28	.	TRBJ2-7	CASMGAGGSYEQYF	TGTGCCAGCATGGGGGCGGGCGGGAGCTACGAGCAGTACTTC
.	TRBV10-3	.	TRBJ2-2	CAISANARRGNTGELFF	TGTGCCATCAGTGCAAATGCACGGAGGGGCAACACCGGGGAGCTGTTTTTT
.	TRBV24-1	.	TRBJ2-1	CATSDARRLRNEQFF	TGTGCCACCAGTGATGCGCGGAGATTAAGGAATGAGCAGTTCTTC
.	TRBV30	.	TRBJ1-5	CAWSVGDSNQPQHF	TGTGCCTGGAGTGTAGGGGATAGCAATCAGCCCCAGCATTTT
TRBD1	TRBV27	.	TRBJ1-6	CASSLHSGQGLSPLHF	TGTGCCAGCAGTCTACACTCGGGACAGGGGTTATCACCCCTCCACTTT
.	TRBV28	.	TRBJ1-2	CASSPRSYRVDYGYTF	TGTGCCAGCAGCCCAAGAAGCTACAGGGTAGACTATGGCTACACCTTC
TRBD1	TRBV6-5	once	TRBJ1-1	CASSRGPNTEAFF	TGTGCCAGCAGCAGGGGGCCTAACACTGAAGCTTTCTTT
TRBD1	TRBV15	.	TRBJ1-1	CATSRDLGTENTEAFF	TGTGCCACCAGCAGAGATCTCGGGACAGAGAACACTGAAGCTTTCTTT
TRBD1	TRBV18	.	TRBJ2-7	CASSPRGTVGFYEQYF	TGTGCCAGCTCCCCAAGGGGGACAGTGGGTTTCTACGAGCAGTACTTC
.	TRBV9	.	TRBJ1-2	CASSGRQTFYGYTF	TGTGCCAGCAGCGGGCGACAGACCTTCTATGGCTACACCTTC
TRBD2	TRBV11-2	.	TRBJ2-7	CASSPGGGLGYEQYF	TGTGCCAGCAGCCCCGGGGGAGGGCTGGGCTACGAGCAGTACTTC
.	TRBV28	.	TRBJ2-3	CASSLRGRYSSTDTQYF	TGTGCCAGCAGTTTACGAGGGAGGTACTCTAGCACAGATACGCAGTATTTT
TRBD2	TRBV2	once	TRBJ2-5	CASSPRTSGGETQYF	TGTGCCAGCAGTCCTAGGACTAGCGGGGGGGAGACCCAGTACTTC
TRBD2	TRBV30	.	TRBJ2-1	CAWSRLAGHYNEQFF	TGTGCCTGGAGTAGACTAGCGGGACACTACAATGAGCAGTTCTTC
.	TRBV4-1	.	TRBJ2-5	CASSQDRGRVQETQYF	TGCGCCAGCAGCCAAGATAGGGGGAGAGTCCAAGAGACCCAGTACTTC
.	TRBV30	.	TRBJ1-3	CAWSTIVNTIYF	TGTGCCTGGAGTACAATCGTTAACACCATATATTTT
.	TRBV10-3	.	TRBJ1-2	CAISRDVEDYGYTF	TGTGCCATCAGTCGGGATGTCGAAGACTATGGCTACACCTTC
TRBD1	TRBV7-2	once	TRBJ1-6	CASSLVQGGSPLHF	TGTGCCAGCAGCTTAGTCCAGGGGGGATCACCCCTCCACTTT
.	TRBV28	.	TRBJ2-7	CASSRTLSYEQYF	TGTGCCAGCAGCCGGACACTTTCCTACGAGCAGTACTTC
TRBD2	TRBV5-4	.	TRBJ2-3	CASSFSGGASTNTQYF	TGTGCCAGCAGCTTTAGCGGGGGGGCCTCTACGAATACGCAGTATTTT
TRBD2	TRBV27	.	TRBJ2-3	CASRTTSGTVDTQYF	TGTGCCAGCAGAACGACTAGCGGGACTGTAGATACGCAGTATTTT
TRBD1	TRBV14	.	TRBJ1-1	CASSLGTAPEAFF	TGTGCCAGCAGCCTCGGGACAGCCCCTGAAGCTTTCTTT